The source of this TCR beta chain is a study of shared clonotypes between healthy human individuals. Study information: With ages of 18 to 49, the donors were a couple of women and a few men.

Deep was the level at which the assay was run. Roughly 300 ng DNA, roughly 27,000 T cell genomes, went into unsorted PBMC replicate PCRs. The assay was immunoSEQ multiplex PCR, and TCRdb's table has in-frame clones only and misses some. The sample has hundreds of thousands of clones, 76% seen once. Germline CDR1 is SGHNT and CDR2 is YYREEE (reference sequence). CDR3 length: 15 amino acids. J gave up 6 bases and V 0 bases, and 5 bases lay outside the gene matches. The clonotype was recovered from a woman aged 40 to 50 in good health. Some clones in this sample may be carry-over from other donors' samples. Sequenced input: PBMCs. The chain carries TRBV5-4 and TRBJ2-5, with 10 bases lining up with TRBD2. Written as DNA, the CDR3 is TGTGCCAGCAGCTTGGCGGTAGCGGGAGGACAGACCCAGTACTTC. Translating gives CASSLAVAGGQTQYF.